This TCR beta chain was found in a study of response to subunit inactivated influenza vaccine. Overall study results and limits: New T cells are recruited in small numbers by each seasonal influenza vaccination, according to the authors' suggestion.

A single record per CDR3 protein comes from TCRdb applying MiXCR to the RT-PCR reads. The top ten hold around 7.6% of the sample, which has roughly 630,000 distinct CDR3 sequences, approximately 15% seen once. For this clonotype: Its antigen is unknown.

V was trimmed by 8 bases and J by 9 bases, leaving 11 bases between them. Looked up from germline, CDR1 is SNHLY and CDR2 is FYNNEI. The CDR3 has 12 residues. The material was PBMCs from blood, obtained 14 days before vaccination. This receptor was obtained from a man in his forties or fifties who received an inactivated influenza vaccine. The chain joins TRBV2 to TRBJ1-6; unclear D gene. CDR3 sequence: CASHNLGSPLHF. CDR3 bases: TGTGCCAGCCATAATCTGGGTTCACCCCTCCACTTT.